The 11 T cell receptor beta chains given below trace back to one sample, sequenced in a study of T cell changes during pregnancy in multiple sclerosis. Generated by immunoSEQ multiplex PCR, the TCRdb table keeps only in-frame clones and is missing some. The table records fewer than 100,000 clones, roughly 90% of them present only once. The source was peripheral blood, collected before pregnancy. All receptors derive from a female donor with multiple sclerosis, enrolled in a pregnancy study.

The gene calls are TRBV7-2 and TRBJ2-1; 10 bases are a match to TRBD2. Germline CDR1 SGHTA, CDR2 FQGNSA. V lost 0 bases to trimming and J lost 8 bases; unmatched junction nucleotides: 22. The CDR3 is made up of 21 amino acids. CDR3 sequence reads: CASSLALSGSSGLAIIYEQFF. The DNA of the CDR3 is TGTGCCAGCAGCTTAGCGCTGTCGGGTAGTTCGGGACTAGCGATTATCTATGAGCAGTTCTTC.

This clone has just one count. The rearrangement links TRBV5-6 to TRBJ2-5; maybe TRBD1 (5 bases). CDR3 length: 13 residues. Germline CDR1 SGHDT, CDR2 YYEEEE. Trimming took off 4 bases at V and 5 bases at J, with 12 bases between the two ends. CDR3 sequence reads: CASSQGPRETQYF. The CDR3 nucleotides read TGTGCCAGCAGCCAGGGCCCTCGGGAGACCCAGTACTTC.

The DNA of the CDR3 is TGTGCCAGCAGCCTATGGACAGGGGGGATCGGCCCTGAAGCTTTCTTT. Protein: CASSLWTGGIGPEAFF. The rearrangement links TRBV7-9 to TRBJ1-1, with 10 bases that match TRBD1. V lost 5 bases to trimming and J lost 6 bases; unmatched junction nucleotides: 12. The length of the CDR3 is 16 residues. Germline values: CDR1 SEHNR, CDR2 FQNEAQ (reference sequence). The full variable domain, with the rest looked up from reference TRBV7-9 and TRBJ1-1, is DTGVSQNPRHKITKRGQNVTFRCDPISEHNRLYWYRQTLGQGPEFLTYFQNEAQLEKSRLLSDRFSAERPKGSFSTLEIQRTEQGDSAMYLCASSLWTGGIGPEAFFGQGTRLTVV.

The chain recombines TRBV5-1 with TRBJ2-7, with 7 bases that match TRBD1. This CDR3 has 15 residues. Germline V gene data show CDR1 as SGHRS and CDR2 as YFSETQ. V dropped 2 bases and J dropped 0; count of bases not matched to a gene: 5. CDR3 loop: CASSLGDSDSYEQYF. In DNA, the CDR3 is TGCGCCAGCAGCTTAGGGGACAGCGACTCCTACGAGCAGTACTTC.

This sequence joins TRBV15 and TRBJ2-5; 9 nucleotides align to TRBD1. Germline V gene data show CDR1 as LNHNV and CDR2 as YYDKDF (reference sequence). The CDR3 totals 16 residues. V shed 2 bases and J 4 bases; nucleotides not matched to a gene: 8. CDR3 DNA: TGTGCCACCAGCAGACCTACCGGGACAGGGCTAGAGACCCAGTACTTC. Amino acid sequence: CATSRPTGTGLETQYF.

This clone was seen once. The chain combines TRBV27 with TRBJ2-6; D is perhaps TRBD2 (6 bases). V was shortened by 2 bases and J by 0 bases, with 14 bases between the two germline ends. The germline V gene has CDR1 MNHEY and CDR2 SMNVEV (reference sequence). This CDR3 comprises 18 residues. Here the CDR3 reads CASSLGGSSDSGANVLTF. CDR3 in DNA: TGTGCCAGCAGTTTAGGGGGGAGTTCGGACTCTGGGGCCAACGTCCTGACTTTC.

This clone occurred once. V and J are TRBV28 and TRBJ2-5; D ambiguous. Germline CDR1 and CDR2: MDHEN and SYDVKM. V lost 6 bases to trimming and J lost 3 bases, with 17 bases between them. This CDR3 region has 15 residues. The CDR3 protein is CASRNPSLGKETQYF. The CDR3 nucleotides read TGTGCCAGCAGGAACCCAAGTTTGGGCAAAGAGACCCAGTACTTC.

The J gene is TRBJ1-2, the V gene TRBV4-1; D not resolved. Germline loops: CDR1 MGHRA, CDR2 YSYEKL. Trimming shortened V by 4 bases and J by 9 bases, and 18 bases separated the two germline ends. The CDR3 is 14 amino acids. Written as DNA, the CDR3 is TGCGCCAGCAGCCCGCGGGGTACACCCGAGAGCTACACCTTC. Its translation is CASSPRGTPESYTF.

The chain couples TRBV29-1 to TRBJ1-3; D perhaps matches TRBD1 (5 bases). Germline V gene data show CDR1 as SQVTM and CDR2 as ANQGSEA. V lost 6 bases and J 2 bases, leaving 17 bases between the germline ends. This CDR3 spans 15 amino acids. The CDR3 loop reads CSVEVIRAPGNTIYF. CDR3 sequence (DNA): TGCAGCGTCGAGGTAATCAGGGCCCCTGGAAACACCATATATTTT.

The rearrangement links TRBV7-9 to TRBJ1-1, with unresolved D. The CDR3 length is 13 residues. V dropped 1 base and J dropped 4 bases, with 7 bases sitting between them. Germline-derived CDR1 and CDR2 are SEHNR and FQNEAQ (reference sequence). CDR3 nucleotides: TGTGCCAGCAGCTTAGTGAGGGTCACTGAAGCTTTCTTT. This encodes CASSLVRVTEAFF.

This chain uses TRBV29-1 with TRBJ2-3; maybe TRBD1 (7 bases). CDR3 length equals 13 residues. V lost 6 bases, J lost 4 bases, and 14 bases lay in between. Per the germline V gene, CDR1 is SQVTM and CDR2 is ANQGSEA. DNA for the CDR3: TGCAGCGTCCAGGAGGGGGCCGCAGATACGCAGTATTTT. Translating it yields CSVQEGAADTQYF.